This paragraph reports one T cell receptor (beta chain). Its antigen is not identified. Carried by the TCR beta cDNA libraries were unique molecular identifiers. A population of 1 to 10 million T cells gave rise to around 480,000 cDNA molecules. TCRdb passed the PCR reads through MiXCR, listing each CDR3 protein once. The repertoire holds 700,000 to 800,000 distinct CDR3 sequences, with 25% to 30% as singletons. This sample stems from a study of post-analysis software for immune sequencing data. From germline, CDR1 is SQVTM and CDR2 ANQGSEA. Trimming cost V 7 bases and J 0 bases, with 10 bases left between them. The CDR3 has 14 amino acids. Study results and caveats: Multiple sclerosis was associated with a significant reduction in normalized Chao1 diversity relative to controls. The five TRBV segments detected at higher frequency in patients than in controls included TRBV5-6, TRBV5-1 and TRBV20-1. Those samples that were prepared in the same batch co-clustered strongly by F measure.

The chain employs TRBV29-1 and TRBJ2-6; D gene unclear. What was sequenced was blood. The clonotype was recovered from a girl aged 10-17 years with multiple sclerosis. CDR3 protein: CSAPIFSGANVLTF. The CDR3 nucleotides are TGCAGCGCGCCGATATTCTCTGGGGCCAACGTCCTGACTTTC.